This paragraph reports one T cell receptor (beta chain). Under the authors' procedure: Quantification of nucleated cells was approximated via reference gene primer amplification. Sequenced by immunoSEQ multiplex PCR; TCRdb stores in-frame clones only, minus some. V, J and clone size reflect that table, while D and trimming were determined from the DNA. The top ten clones hold approximately 8.8% of a sample with about 68,000 clones, almost 85% of them seen once. V lost 4 bases and J lost 6; bases outside the gene matches: 5. The CDR3 totals 14 residues. The germline V gene has CDR1 SNHLY and CDR2 FYNNEI. These data originate in a study of blood T cell repertoires in COVID-19. Overall study context: Sample material is recorded as cDNA or gDNA derived from T cells, B-cell-depleted T cells, or PBMCs.

The specimen was peripheral blood. The rearrangement uses TRBV2 and TRBJ2-2; 7 bases map to TRBD1. This receptor was obtained from a middle-aged man with active COVID-19. The chain's CDR3 is CASSGQGRAGELFF. In DNA form, the CDR3 reads TGTGCCAGCAGTGGACAGGGAAGGGCCGGGGAGCTGTTTTTT.